This entry concerns a single T cell receptor beta chain. The data were taken from a study of blood T cell repertoires in COVID-19. Study-level information: Italy, Spain and the United States were the sources of the convalescent and acute COVID-19 samples. Sources were T cells, B-cell-depleted T cells, or PBMCs; the material itself was cDNA or gDNA.

How the authors handled the data: Reference gene primer amplification gave nucleated cell count estimates. Libraries were prepared by immunoSEQ multiplex PCR; TCRdb keeps only in-frame clonotypes and omits some of them. D and trimming come from the DNA, and the V and J calls and clone size come from that table. The table lists some 240,000 clones, 80% to 85% of them singletons. Deletions cut 0 bases from V and 0 bases from J, with 14 bases between. Germline CDR1 LGHDT, CDR2 YNNKEL (reference sequence). This CDR3 spans 17 amino acids. The chain carries TRBV3-1 (or the pseudogene TRBV3-2) and TRBJ1-1, with a possible D match to TRBD1 (5 bases). Source material: peripheral blood. The origin of this receptor is a woman between 55 and 75 years old with active or convalescent COVID-19. The CDR3 DNA reads TGTGCCAGCAGCCAAGAGGGTTGGGGCCTTTTGAACACTGAAGCTTTCTTT. It yields the protein CASSQEGWGLLNTEAFF.